The 3 T cell receptor beta chains below all came from one sample that was sequenced in a study of regulatory T cells in long-lasting Graves disease. iRepertoire HTBI primers and Arm-PCR of CDR3 regions built TCR beta libraries. TCRdb called the multiplex PCR reads again in MiXCR, with one record for every CDR3 protein. Among some 460,000 distinct CDR3 sequences listed, about 17% were seen once. The time point: newly diagnosed GD, antithyroid drugs for less than 3 months. With RNA extracted from PBMCs as input, the TCR library was made. The sample was also reused in another study, on T cells in Graves' hyperthyroidism and ophthalmopathy.

The material sequenced was peripheral blood mononuclear cells (PBMCs), taken at new diagnosis, from a patient treated with antithyroid drugs. The receptors come from a man between 35 and 55 years old with Graves disease.

In its sample, this clonotype was seen many times. The chain is built from TRBV5-8 and TRBJ2-1; 8 bases map to TRBD2. Germline V gene data show CDR1 as SGHTS and CDR2 as YDEGEE. The junction had 6 bases not matched to a gene; V was cut back by 0 bases and J by 7 bases. The CDR3 sequence is 15 residues long. Here the CDR3 DNA reads TGTGCCAGCAGCTTGGGCGGGAGGAGTCGAAATGAGCAGTTCTTC. It codes for CASSLGGRSRNEQFF. The whole variable domain, filled in from reference TRBV5-8 and TRBJ2-1, reads EAGVTQSPTHLIKTRGQQATLRCSPISGHTSVYWYQQALGLGLQFLLWYDEGEERNRGNFPPRFSGRQFPNYSSELNVNALELEDSALYLCASSLGGRSRNEQFFGPGTRLTVL.

The V call is TRBV5-1, the J call TRBJ2-3, with 7 bases aligning to TRBD1. The V gene's germline CDR1 is SGHRS and CDR2 YFSETQ. This CDR3 has 15 residues. Unmatched junction bases numbered 6, after V lost 4 bases and J lost 1 base. As DNA, the CDR3 is TGCGCCAGCAGCCCATGGGACAGTCGCACAGATACGCAGTATTTT. As protein: CASSPWDSRTDTQYF.

Ten or more counts support this clonotype. This chain links TRBV28 with TRBJ2-7; D possibly corresponds to TRBD2 (5 bases). CDR3 length: 14 amino acids. From germline, CDR1 is MDHEN and CDR2 SYDVKM. V was shortened by 4 bases and J by 3 bases, with 13 bases between the two germline ends. CDR3 sequence (DNA): TGTGCCAGCAGTTCCAATAGGGAGCTCTACGAGCAGTACTTC. This encodes CASSSNRELYEQYF.